This T cell receptor (beta chain) was identified during a study of CD8+ T cells in alopecia areata. Study-level points and caveats: Possibly as an HLA-related effect, TCR sharing across patients appeared less clear than in mice.

CDR1 SGHRS and CDR2 YFSETQ come from the germline V gene. Trimming pared 3 bases from V and 0 bases from J, leaving 12 bases between. This CDR3 spans 15 amino acids. Details on this clone: Antigen: not known.

Treatment defined: oral pan-JAK inhibitor, 5-10 mg twice daily. Sequencing relied on a cDNA template that was reverse transcribed from extracted RNA. The table came from immunoSEQ multiplex PCR; TCRdb's copy has only in-frame clones and leaves some out. Of some 200,000 clones in the sample, about three fifths were seen once. This TCR was recovered from a human donor with alopecia areata. V usage is TRBV5-1 and J usage is TRBJ1-1; D perhaps matches TRBD1 (5 bases). The sequencing here drew on CD4+ T cells sorted from blood, taken at week 4, from a patient treated with tofacitinib. In DNA, the CDR3 is TGCGCCAGCAGCTCTCAAAGGGGAATGAACACTGAAGCTTTCTTT. Protein sequence: CASSSQRGMNTEAFF.